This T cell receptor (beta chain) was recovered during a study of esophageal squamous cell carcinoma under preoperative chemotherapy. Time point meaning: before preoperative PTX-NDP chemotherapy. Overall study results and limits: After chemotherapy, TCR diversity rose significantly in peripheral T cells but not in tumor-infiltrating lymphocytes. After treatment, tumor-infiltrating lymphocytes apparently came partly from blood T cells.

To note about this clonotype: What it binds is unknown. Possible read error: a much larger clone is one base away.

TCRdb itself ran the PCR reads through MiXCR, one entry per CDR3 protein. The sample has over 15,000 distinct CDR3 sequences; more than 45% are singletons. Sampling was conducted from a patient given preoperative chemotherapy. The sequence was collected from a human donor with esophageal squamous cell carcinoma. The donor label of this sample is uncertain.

CDR3 in amino acids: CASSEGSSLGTQFF. CDR3 DNA sequence: TGTGCCAGCAGTGAAGGTTCGAGCCTCGGAACCCAGTTCTTC. V and J are TRBV6-1 and TRBJ2-1; D gene uncertain. The germline V gene has CDR1 MNHNS and CDR2 SASEGT. This CDR3 is built from 14 residues. Trimming pared 1 base from V and 13 bases from J, leaving 17 bases between.